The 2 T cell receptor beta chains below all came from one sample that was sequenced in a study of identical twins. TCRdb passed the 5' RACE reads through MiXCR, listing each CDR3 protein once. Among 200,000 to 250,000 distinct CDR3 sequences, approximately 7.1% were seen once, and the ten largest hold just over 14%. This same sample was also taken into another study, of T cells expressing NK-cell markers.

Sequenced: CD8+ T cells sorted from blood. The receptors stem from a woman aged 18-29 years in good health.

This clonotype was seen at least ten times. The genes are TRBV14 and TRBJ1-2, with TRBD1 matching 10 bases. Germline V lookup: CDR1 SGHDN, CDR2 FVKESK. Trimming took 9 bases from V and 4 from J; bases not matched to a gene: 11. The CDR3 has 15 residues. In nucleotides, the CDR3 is TGTGCCAGGAAGTATGGGACAGGGGAAATCTATGGCTACACCTTC. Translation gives CARKYGTGEIYGYTF.

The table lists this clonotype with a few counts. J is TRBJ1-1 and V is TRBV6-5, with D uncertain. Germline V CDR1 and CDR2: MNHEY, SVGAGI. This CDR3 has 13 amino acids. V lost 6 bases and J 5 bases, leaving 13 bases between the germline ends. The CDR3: CASSYQSLTEAFF. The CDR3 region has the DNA TGTGCCAGCAGCTACCAGTCTCTTACTGAAGCTTTCTTT.